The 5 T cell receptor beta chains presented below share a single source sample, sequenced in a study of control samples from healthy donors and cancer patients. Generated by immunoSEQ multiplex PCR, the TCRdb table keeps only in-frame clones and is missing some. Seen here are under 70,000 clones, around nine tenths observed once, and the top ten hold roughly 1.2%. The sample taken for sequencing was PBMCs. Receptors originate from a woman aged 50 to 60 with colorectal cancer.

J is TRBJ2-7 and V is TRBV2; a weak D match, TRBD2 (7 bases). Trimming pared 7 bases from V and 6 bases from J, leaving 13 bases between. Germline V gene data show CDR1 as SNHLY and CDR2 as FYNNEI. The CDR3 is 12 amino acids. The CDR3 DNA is TGTGCCAGCAAGGTGCGGGGGCGCGAGCAGTACTTC. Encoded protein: CASKVRGREQYF. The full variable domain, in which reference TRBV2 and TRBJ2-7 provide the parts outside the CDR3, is EPEVTQTPSHQVTQMGQEVILRCVPISNHLYFYWYRQILGQKVEFLVSFYNNEISEKSEIFDDQFSVERPDGSNFTLKIRSTKLEDSAMYFCASKVRGREQYFGPGTRLTVT.

The CDR3 DNA is TGTGCCAGTTACAGGGCGGAGGGCGGCTACACCTTC. Residues: CASYRAEGGYTF. The V and J genes are TRBV19 and TRBJ1-2; the D gene is possibly TRBD1 (6 bases). This CDR3 contains 12 residues. Looked up from germline, CDR1 is LNHDA and CDR2 is SQIVND (reference sequence). V was shortened by 8 bases and J by 8 bases, with 15 bases between the two germline ends.

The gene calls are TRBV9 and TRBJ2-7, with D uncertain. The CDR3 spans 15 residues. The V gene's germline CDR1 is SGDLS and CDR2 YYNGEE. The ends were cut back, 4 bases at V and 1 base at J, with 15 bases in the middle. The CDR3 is CASSPEGLGSYEQYF. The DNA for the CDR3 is TGTGCCAGCAGCCCAGAAGGTTTGGGGTCCTACGAGCAGTACTTC.

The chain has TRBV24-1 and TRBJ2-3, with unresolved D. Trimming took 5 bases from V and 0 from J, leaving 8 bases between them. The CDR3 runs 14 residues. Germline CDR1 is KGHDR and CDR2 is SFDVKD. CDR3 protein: CATSGETSTDTQYF. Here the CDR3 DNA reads TGTGCCACCAGTGGTGAAACTAGCACAGATACGCAGTATTTT.

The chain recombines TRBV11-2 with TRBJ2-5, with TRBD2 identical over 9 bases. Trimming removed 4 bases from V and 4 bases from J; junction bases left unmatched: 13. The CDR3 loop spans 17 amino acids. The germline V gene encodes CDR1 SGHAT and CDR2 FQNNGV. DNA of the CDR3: TGTGCCAGCAGCTCGAGCCCGTCTAGCGGGACCGGAGAGACCCAGTACTTC. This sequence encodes CASSSSPSSGTGETQYF.